A selection of T cell receptor beta chains follows, all from one sample in a study of blood T cells in healthy people across ages. TCRdb passed the 5' RACE reads through MiXCR, listing each CDR3 protein once. The table lists some 640,000 distinct CDR3 sequences, about 30% of them singletons. Material: blood. These receptors were obtained from an elderly woman in good health. Each CDR3 is given with its conserved first and last residue. The D gene is left open where the match is weak. Some rows have no size entry. The others give once, few or many, or a class for an expanded clone.

d_gene,j_gene,v_gene,abundance,CDR3aa,CDR3nt
TRBD1,TRBJ1-2,TRBV27,NA,CASTPYRGHDGYTF,TGTGCCAGCACCCCGTACAGGGGGCATGACGGCTACACCTTC
NA,TRBJ1-5,TRBV7-9,few,CASSLQEFGNQPQHF,TGTGCCAGCAGCCTACAGGAATTCGGCAATCAGCCCCAGCATTTT
TRBD1,TRBJ1-2,TRBV20-1,many,CSAREARQGVPGYTF,TGCAGTGCTAGAGAGGCCCGACAGGGGGTCCCTGGCTACACCTTC
NA,TRBJ2-5,TRBV9,many,CASSVLASGETQYF,TGTGCCAGCAGCGTCCTAGCCTCAGGGGAGACCCAGTACTTC
NA,TRBJ1-1,TRBV2,NA,CASRQTGNTEAFF,TGTGCCAGCAGACAAACGGGGAACACTGAAGCTTTCTTT
TRBD1,TRBJ1-6,TRBV30,many,CAWSSGQRYSPLHF,TGTGCCTGGAGTTCGGGACAGCGATATTCACCCCTCCACTTT
NA,TRBJ2-5,TRBV19,NA,CASSMGWHEKTQYF,TGTGCCAGTAGTATGGGCTGGCATGAGAAGACCCAGTACTTC
NA,TRBJ1-2,TRBV20-1,many,CSAKGGSEGYTF,TGCAGTGCTAAAGGGGGGTCGGAGGGCTACACCTTC
NA,TRBJ1-6,TRBV6-5,many,CASSRGQPNSPLHF,TGTGCCAGCAGCCGCGGACAACCCAACTCACCCCTCCACTTT
TRBD2,TRBJ2-5,TRBV20-1,many,CSAEYSGGAGETQYF,TGCAGTGCGGAATATAGCGGGGGGGCCGGGGAGACCCAGTACTTC
TRBD1,TRBJ1-2,TRBV28,few,CASSSFGQDLYGYTF,TGTGCCAGCAGTTCGTTCGGACAGGACCTCTATGGCTACACCTTC
NA,TRBJ2-5,TRBV29-1,NA,CSVAGGSMTQYF,TGCAGCGTTGCTGGGGGATCTATGACCCAGTACTTC
TRBD2,TRBJ2-1,TRBV2,many,CASSDIGGGAHNEQFF,TGTGCCAGCAGTGATATAGGCGGGGGGGCCCACAATGAGCAGTTCTTC
NA,TRBJ1-1,TRBV9,NA,CASSVGHGGNTEAFF,TGTGCCAGCAGCGTAGGCCACGGGGGGAACACTGAAGCTTTCTTT
NA,TRBJ2-7,TRBV2,NA,CASGVGGIGFEQYF,TGTGCCAGCGGGGTTGGGGGCATCGGTTTCGAGCAGTACTTC
TRBD2,TRBJ2-2,TRBV20-1,few,CSARGLAGYTGELFF,TGCAGTGCTAGAGGACTAGCGGGTTACACCGGGGAGCTGTTTTTT
TRBD1,TRBJ2-5,TRBV20-1,many,CSAGDRAGETQYF,TGCAGTGCTGGGGACAGGGCCGGAGAGACCCAGTACTTC
TRBD2,TRBJ2-1,TRBV5-5,many,CASSLAGASSYNEQFF,TGTGCCAGCAGCTTAGCGGGGGCAAGCTCCTACAATGAGCAGTTCTTC
TRBD2,TRBJ2-2,TRBV5-5,NA,CASSRLAGGITGELFF,TGTGCCAGCAGCAGACTAGCGGGGGGTATCACCGGGGAGCTGTTTTTT
TRBD2,TRBJ2-5,TRBV7-2,few,CASSQRAGGQETQYF,TGTGCCAGCAGCCAACGAGCGGGGGGGCAAGAGACCCAGTACTTC
NA,TRBJ1-1,TRBV12-3/TRBV12-4,few,CASILKSGNPTEAFF,TGTGCCAGCATTCTTAAATCGGGGAATCCCACTGAAGCTTTCTTT
TRBD2,TRBJ2-1,TRBV5-6,NA,CANSILRGGGVNEQFF,TGTGCCAACAGCATTCTACGGGGGGGCGGGGTCAATGAGCAGTTCTTC
TRBD1,TRBJ1-1,TRBV29-1,few,CSVPRTGIMNTEAFF,TGCAGCGTTCCTAGGACAGGAATAATGAACACTGAAGCTTTCTTT
NA,TRBJ2-7,TRBV18,many,CASSLTSRNEQYF,TGTGCCAGCTCACTCACATCGAGGAACGAGCAGTACTTC
TRBD1,TRBJ2-7,TRBV29-1,many,CSVPGTGYEQYF,TGCAGCGTCCCCGGGACAGGCTACGAGCAGTACTTC
NA,TRBJ2-3,TRBV30,NA,CARSVLADTQYF,TGTGCCCGGAGTGTACTGGCAGATACGCAGTATTTT
NA,TRBJ2-7,TRBV27,NA,CASSFGRGATYEQYF,TGTGCCAGCAGTTTTGGTAGAGGGGCAACCTACGAGCAGTACTTC
TRBD1,TRBJ2-7,TRBV7-9,NA,CASNERTGLNEQYF,TGTGCCAGCAACGAGCGGACAGGCCTCAATGAGCAGTACTTC
TRBD1,TRBJ1-1,TRBV6-5,many,CASSIDRGNTEAFF,TGTGCCAGCAGCATCGACAGGGGGAACACTGAAGCTTTCTTT
NA,TRBJ2-3,TRBV5-1,NA,CASSFYNTGTDTQYF,TGCGCCAGCAGCTTTTACAATACGGGGACAGATACGCAGTATTTT
NA,TRBJ2-1,TRBV10-3,many,CAISKDGYNEQFF,TGTGCCATCAGCAAGGACGGGTACAATGAGCAGTTCTTC